Below, 18 T cell receptor beta chains from the same sample are listed, as sequenced in a study (TCRdb year 2016). Libraries were prepared through RT-PCR. TCRdb names Illumina MiSeq as the instrument used. TCRdb trimmed the raw reads at Q25, called clones with MiXCR and kept productive beta chains. Every CDR3 protein is listed once, alongside the most common genes and DNA of its rows. The sample table records about 680,000 distinct CDR3 sequences; 14% of these occur just once. The ten biggest clones cover 3.6% of the sample. The sample was memory CD4+ T cells from blood. The receptors shown here come from a female donor in good health, serving as a healthy control.

The sample holds many counts of this clonotype. In DNA form, the CDR3 reads TGCGCCAGCAGCTCCTTGGCCTCGGGGGCCGGGTACGAGCAGTACTTC. This translates into CASSSLASGAGYEQYF. The V and J genes are TRBV5-1 and TRBJ2-7; either TRBD1 or TRBD2 may supply D (6 bases each). The CDR3 is made up of 16 amino acids. Trimming shortened V by 3 bases and J by 4 bases, and 20 bases separated the two germline ends. Looked up from germline, CDR1 is SGHRS and CDR2 is YFSETQ.

This clonotype was detected ten times or more. This rearrangement joins TRBV4-2 to TRBJ2-1, with TRBD2 as a possible D gene (5 bases). Deletions cut 0 bases from V and 8 bases from J, with 20 bases between. CDR3 size: 17 residues. Per germline, CDR1 LGHNA and CDR2 YNFKEQ. CDR3 residues: CASSQDTTLARIHEQFF. The DNA of the CDR3 is TGTGCCAGCAGCCAAGATACGACCCTAGCAAGAATCCATGAGCAGTTCTTC.

In this sample, this clonotype turned up many times. The CDR3 bases are TGCAGTGCTAGAGATCTCGTGGGTACAGATACGCAGTATTTT. This sequence encodes CSARDLVGTDTQYF. The chain combines TRBV20-1 with TRBJ2-3; D call uncertain. Germline V gene data show CDR1 as DFQATT and CDR2 as SNEGSKA (reference sequence). This CDR3 is built from 14 residues. V lost 0 bases to trimming and J lost 3 bases, with 10 bases between them.

The chain couples TRBV4-1 to TRBJ1-6; 7 positions agree with TRBD1. The CDR3 runs 17 residues. Losses at the gene ends were 1 base for V and 10 bases for J; bases not matched to a gene: 13. Germline CDR1 and CDR2: MGHRA and YSYEKL. The CDR3 region is CASSQVGGTAGLSPLHF. The CDR3 DNA reads TGCGCCAGCAGCCAAGTCGGCGGGACAGCCGGGTTGTCACCCCTCCACTTT.

This chain connects TRBV7-2 to TRBJ2-7; no clear D gene. Between the trimmed V and J ends, which lost 1 base and 0 bases, there was a span of 13 bases. The CDR3 totals 16 residues. Germline V gene lookup returns CDR1 SGHTA and CDR2 FQGNSA. CDR3 loop: CASSLDLGRNSYEQYF. For the CDR3, the DNA is TGTGCCAGCAGCTTAGACCTTGGCAGAAACTCCTACGAGCAGTACTTC.

This clonotype came up a few times. The V and J genes are TRBV20-1 and TRBJ2-5; 8 positions match TRBD2. In germline, CDR1 is DFQATT, CDR2 SNEGSKA (reference sequence). J was trimmed by 5 bases and V by 5 bases; bases with no gene match: 13. This CDR3 comprises 15 residues. This CDR3 reads CSALVATGGGETQYF. As DNA, the CDR3 is TGCAGTGCTCTGGTCGCGACTGGCGGGGGGGAGACCCAGTACTTC.

This clonotype was seen more than once but under ten times. The rearrangement links TRBV7-2 to TRBJ2-7, with D possibly TRBD2 on 6 matching bases. This CDR3 is built from 13 residues. The V end lost 5 bases, the J end lost 5 bases, and 13 bases lay between the germline ends. The V gene's germline CDR1 is SGHTA and CDR2 FQGNSA. The CDR3 here is CASSVWGEHEQYF. CDR3 bases: TGTGCCAGCAGCGTTTGGGGGGAGCACGAGCAGTACTTC.

This clonotype occurred many times. The J gene is TRBJ2-2, the V gene TRBV12-3 or TRBV12-4, with TRBD1 as a possible D gene (6 bases). V was cut by 7 bases and J by 4 bases, with 16 bases left in between. The CDR3 is made up of 15 amino acids. This chain's CDR3 is CASNLAGAGTGELFF. The CDR3 coding sequence is TGTGCCAGCAACCTGGCAGGGGCTGGCACCGGGGAGCTGTTTTTT.

CDR3 sequence: CAWTRGGFSGEAFF. CDR3 DNA: TGTGCCTGGACCAGGGGAGGCTTTTCGGGTGAAGCTTTCTTT. The chain carries TRBV30 and TRBJ1-1; perhaps TRBD1 as D (6 bases). V gave up 4 bases and J gave up 7 bases, with 19 bases separating them. The length of the CDR3 is 14 residues. Germline V gene sequence: CDR1 GTSNPN, CDR2 SVGIG (reference sequence).

The chain is built from TRBV20-1 and TRBJ1-3, with D unresolved. Germline assignment: CDR1 DFQATT and CDR2 SNEGSKA (reference sequence). The CDR3 is 13 residues long. V was clipped by 5 bases and J by 2 bases, with 10 bases between them. In DNA, the CDR3 is TGCAGTGCTTTTGGACGGACTGGAAACACCATATATTTT. This sequence encodes CSAFGRTGNTIYF.

This clonotype has a handful of counts. V and J are TRBV20-1 and TRBJ1-5; TRBD1 matches 11 bases. Trimming removed 3 bases from V and 7 bases from J; junction bases left unmatched: 5. Per germline, CDR1 DFQATT and CDR2 SNEGSKA (reference sequence). CDR3 size: 14 residues. This CDR3 reads CSASRTGGRQPQHF. CDR3 sequence (DNA): TGCAGTGCTAGTCGGACAGGGGGCAGGCAGCCCCAGCATTTT.

A few counts support this clonotype. V and J are TRBV29-1 and TRBJ1-2; perhaps TRBD1 as D (6 bases). V was shortened by 6 bases and J by 8 bases, with 16 bases between the two germline ends. There are 12 residues in the CDR3. Germline V gene lookup returns CDR1 SQVTM and CDR2 ANQGSEA. CDR3 DNA: TGCAGCGTCGGGGGGGCCACTTGGGGCTACACCTTC. Translated, it gives CSVGGATWGYTF.

This clonotype has only a few counts. No DNA is shown, since the ends of the CDR3 on it are uncertain; the CDR3 is the one TCRdb lists. The CDR3 loop is CASSFGPGPYGYTF. The chain carries TRBV27 and TRBJ1-2; TRBD1, the D gene given by the table, was not confirmed from the DNA. The CDR3 is 14 amino acids long, termini counted. Per the germline V gene, CDR1 is MNHEY and CDR2 is SMNVEV (reference sequence).

This rearrangement joins TRBV7-2 to TRBJ1-2, with 7 bases lining up with TRBD1. J gave up 4 bases and V 5 bases, and 16 bases lay outside the gene matches. The CDR3 covers 17 residues. The germline V gene encodes CDR1 SGHTA and CDR2 FQGNSA. CDR3 region: CASSPTGQGGDGYGYTF. DNA for the CDR3: TGTGCCAGCAGCCCTACGGGGCAGGGGGGGGACGGCTATGGCTACACCTTC. The full variable domain, in which reference TRBV7-2 and TRBJ1-2 provide the parts outside the CDR3, is GAGVSQSPSNKVTEKGKDVELRCDPISGHTALYWYRQSLGQGLEFLIYFQGNSAPDKSGLPSDRFSAERTGGSVSTLTIQRTQQEDSAVYLCASSPTGQGGDGYGYTFGSGTRLTVV.

This rearrangement joins TRBV28 to TRBJ1-2, with unresolved D. The CDR3 spans 14 residues. Trimming removed 7 bases at V and 8 bases at J, with 20 bases between. Germline CDR1 is MDHEN and CDR2 is SYDVKM. Here the CDR3 DNA reads TGTGCCAGCACCTCCTTATCGGACCCAAGGGGCTACACCTTC. Protein product: CASTSLSDPRGYTF.

The chain uses TRBV12-3 or TRBV12-4 and TRBJ2-2; tentative D call: TRBD2 (6 bases). Trimming cost V 11 bases and J 2 bases, with 12 bases left between them. The length of the CDR3 is 13 residues. Here the CDR3 DNA reads TGTGCCTACAGGAGGGGCAACACCGGGGAGCTGTTTTTT. This translates into CAYRRGNTGELFF.

This clonotype turned up a few times. This CDR3 is CASRHTGGSNQPQHF. CDR3 DNA: TGTGCCAGCAGGCATACAGGGGGCTCCAATCAGCCCCAGCATTTT. The J gene is TRBJ1-5, the V gene TRBV28; 9 bases agree with TRBD1. Germline loops: CDR1 MDHEN, CDR2 SYDVKM. This CDR3 has 15 residues. With V trimmed by 6 bases and J by 3 bases, 6 bases remained unmatched.

This clonotype appeared a single time. V gene TRBV2 combines with J gene TRBJ2-1; D may match TRBD1 or TRBD2 (6 bases each). Trimming shortened V by 7 bases and J by 5 bases, and 12 bases separated the two germline ends. CDR3 length: 13 amino acids. The V gene's germline CDR1 is SNHLY and CDR2 FYNNEI. CDR3 region: CASKDGGNNEQFF. The CDR3, as DNA: TGTGCCAGCAAGGACGGGGGCAACAATGAGCAGTTCTTC.